The source of this TCR beta chain is a study of cytomegalovirus exposure and HLA in healthy donors. General study results and limits: The only immune exposure information that was available was CMV serostatus.

There are a few counts of this clone. The antigen is undetermined. The CDR3 length is 15 residues. V was cut by 8 bases and J by 4 bases, with 20 bases left in between. Per germline, CDR1 SNHLY and CDR2 FYNNEI. Nominal health characterized the donors when sampled, though unrecorded immune exposures were likely. PCR primers comprised 60 Vbeta and 13 Jbeta primers. Assay used: immunoSEQ multiplex PCR; TCRdb lists only in-frame clones, some missing. This table holds 150,000 or so clones, around 80% found once. Sequenced sample: PBMCs. The TCR originated in a female donor in good health and CMV-seronegative. V is TRBV2 and J is TRBJ1-1; D unresolved. The CDR3 nucleotides are TGTGCCAGCCTAACTTTGGACGGGAAAATCACTGAAGCTTTCTTT. This translates into CASLTLDGKITEAFF.